This T cell receptor beta chain was observed in a study of Graves' ophthalmopathy and Graves' hyperthyroidism. Germline CDR1 and CDR2: DFQATT and SNEGSKA (reference sequence). V lost 3 bases, J lost 8 bases, and 11 bases lay in between. The length of the CDR3 is 12 residues. Amplified material comprised TCR beta CDR3 regions derived from RNA transcripts. Second-round multiplex PCR followed a first-round RT-PCR using HTBI primers. TCRdb re-analysed the multiplex PCR reads in MiXCR, keeping a single row per CDR3 protein. The table records 45,000 to 60,000 distinct CDR3 sequences, about half of them present only once. General study results and limits: Between ophthalmopathy and stable hyperthyroidism, a 13-signature model drew a separation with nearly 90% sensitivity and approximately 77% specificity.

This clonotype was seen only a few times. What it recognizes is unknown. Sample: peripheral blood. The chain couples TRBV20-1 to TRBJ2-1, with D unresolved. This TCR derives from an adult woman with Graves' ophthalmopathy. The CDR3 coding sequence is TGCAGTGCTAGGAGCTCGGCCTATGAGCAGTTCTTC. It translates to CSARSSAYEQFF.